This passage covers 14 T cell receptor beta chains from one sample sequenced in a study of a mutant IDH1 vaccine in newly diagnosed glioma. Clones were sequenced by immunoSEQ multiplex PCR, and TCRdb holds only the in-frame ones, with some missing. This sample yields 56,000 or so clones, of which roughly 78% are seen a single time; about 1.7% belongs to the top ten. These receptors' targets are unknown. Indicated time point: week 5, during vaccination. The investigators gave 300 ug of mutant IDH1 20-mer peptide in each vaccine dose, together with topical imiquimod. Specimen: PBMCs, collected from a glioma patient whose treatment included an IDH1 peptide vaccine. These receptors were collected from a woman between 40 and 55 years old with glioma.

The chain recombines TRBV7-6 with TRBJ1-2, with a possible D match to TRBD1 (5 bases). Germline V lookup: CDR1 SGHVS, CDR2 FNYEAQ. Trimming took 5 bases from V and 5 from J, leaving 12 bases between them. The CDR3 extends over 13 amino acids. This CDR3 is CASSPMEGYGYTF. The CDR3 nucleotides are TGTGCCAGCAGCCCGATGGAGGGGTATGGCTACACCTTC.

The V call is TRBV14, the J call TRBJ1-2; a weak D match, TRBD1 (5 bases). Germline CDR1 and CDR2: SGHDN and FVKESK. This CDR3 has 12 amino acids. Trimming stripped 4 bases from V and 6 bases from J, with 9 bases between. CDR3 loop: CASSLRRDGYTF. The CDR3 DNA reads as TGTGCCAGCAGCCTTCGCAGGGATGGCTACACCTTC.

The chain uses TRBV10-1 and TRBJ2-1, with 10 bases lining up with TRBD2. The germline V gene has CDR1 WNHNN and CDR2 SYGVQD (reference sequence). The CDR3 length is 15 residues. The V and J ends lost 2 bases and 10 bases, in that order; junction bases with no gene match: 8. CDR3: CASSELAGAFSEQFF. The CDR3, as DNA: TGCGCCAGCAGTGAGCTAGCGGGGGCGTTTTCGGAGCAGTTCTTC.

The rearrangement links TRBV5-1 to TRBJ2-3; D gene uncertain. The V and J ends lost 1 base and 0 bases respectively, with 9 bases between them. In germline, CDR1 is SGHRS, CDR2 YFSETQ. The CDR3 is 15 residues long. The CDR3 DNA is TGCGCCAGCAGCTTGTCAGGCTCTAGCACAGATACGCAGTATTTT. Amino acids: CASSLSGSSTDTQYF.

This chain connects TRBV29-1 to TRBJ1-2, with D unresolved. Germline V lookup: CDR1 SQVTM, CDR2 ANQGSEA. Trimming cost V 0 bases and J 4 bases, with 9 bases left between them. This CDR3 comprises 13 residues. CDR3 nucleotide sequence: TGCAGCGTTGAAGAGGGTGTAGTCTATGGCTACACCTTC. Its translation: CSVEEGVVYGYTF.

The rearrangement joins TRBV5-1 to TRBJ1-1; D gene uncertain. Trimming removed 1 base at V and 3 bases at J, with 7 bases between. CDR1 and CDR2 (germline): SGHRS, YFSETQ. CDR3 length: 13 residues. The CDR3 sequence: CASSLNGDTEAFF. CDR3 coding DNA: TGCGCCAGCAGCTTGAACGGAGACACTGAAGCTTTCTTT.

The chain employs TRBV4-3 and TRBJ1-2; D gene unclear. V lost 0 bases, J lost 4 bases, and 6 bases lay in between. Germline CDR1 and CDR2: LGHNA and YSLEER. This CDR3 is built from 13 residues. The CDR3: CASSQDNTYGYTF. The DNA of the CDR3 is TGCGCCAGCAGCCAAGATAATACCTATGGCTACACCTTC.

This sequence joins TRBV14 and TRBJ2-5, with TRBD2 as a possible D gene (7 bases). The germline V and J ends were trimmed by 3 bases and 4 bases, with 9 bases remaining between them. Germline V CDR1 and CDR2: SGHDN, FVKESK. CDR3 size: 13 residues. The CDR3 region has the DNA TGTGCCAGCAGCCAGGGGGGGCCAGAGACCCAGTACTTC. Translated: CASSQGGPETQYF. Based on the CDR3 plus reference TRBV14 and TRBJ2-5, the full variable domain is EAGVTQFPSHSVIEKGQTVTLRCDPISGHDNLYWYRRVMGKEIKFLLHFVKESKQDESGMPNNRFLAERTGGTYSTLKVQPAELEDSGVYFCASSQGGPETQYFGPGTRLLVL.

The chain has TRBV5-1 and TRBJ1-1; no reliable D call. The V and J ends lost 0 bases and 1 base respectively, with 7 bases between them. Germline V lookup: CDR1 SGHRS, CDR2 YFSETQ. The CDR3 length is 14 residues. The CDR3: CASSLGLGNTEAFF. The CDR3 nucleotides are TGCGCCAGCAGCTTGGGGTTGGGGAACACTGAAGCTTTCTTT.

The chain recombines TRBV30 with TRBJ1-4; no reliable D call. CDR1 is GTSNPN, CDR2 SVGIG, per germline (reference sequence). The V end lost 5 bases, the J end lost 5 bases, and 6 bases lay between the germline ends. The CDR3 length is 11 residues. Here the CDR3 DNA reads TGTGCCTGGGACCGGAATGAAAAACTGTTTTTT. Translated, it gives CAWDRNEKLFF.

About this clone: Other DNA sequences of this sample code for an identical CDR3. The genes are TRBV20-1 and TRBJ2-3; TRBD1 is a possible D gene (5 bases). The CDR3 is made up of 11 amino acids. Trimming removed 6 bases from V and 6 bases from J, with 10 bases in between. CDR1 DFQATT and CDR2 SNEGSKA come from the germline V gene (reference sequence). CDR3 nucleotide sequence: TGCAGTGCCCAGAAGGGGGATACGCAGTATTTT. Protein product: CSAQKGDTQYF.

This rearrangement joins TRBV30 to TRBJ2-7, with D hard to call. There are 15 residues in the CDR3. Germline V gene data show CDR1 as GTSNPN and CDR2 as SVGIG (reference sequence). V lost 4 bases to trimming and J lost 2 bases, with 18 bases between them. The CDR3 DNA is TGTGCCTGGACTAATCAACCGGCCCACCCCTACGAGCAGTACTTC. It yields the protein CAWTNQPAHPYEQYF.

The chain joins TRBV6-1 to TRBJ2-1, with 8 bases fitting TRBD1. This CDR3 has 15 amino acids. After removal of 7 bases from V and 8 bases from J, the junction contained 13 bases not matched to a gene. CDR1 MNHNS and CDR2 SASEGT come from the germline V gene. CDR3 sequence reads: CASNWGLPGGDEQFF. CDR3 nucleotide sequence: TGTGCCAGCAATTGGGGTTTGCCAGGGGGCGATGAGCAGTTCTTC.

The chain joins TRBV9 to TRBJ2-5; D not resolved. The germline CDR1 and CDR2 sequences are SGDLS and YYNGEE. CDR3 length: 12 residues. Trimming left V 7 bases short and J 7 bases short, with 14 bases between. The CDR3 loop reads CASENSPGTQYF. In nucleotides, the CDR3 is TGTGCCAGCGAGAACAGCCCGGGGACCCAGTACTTC.